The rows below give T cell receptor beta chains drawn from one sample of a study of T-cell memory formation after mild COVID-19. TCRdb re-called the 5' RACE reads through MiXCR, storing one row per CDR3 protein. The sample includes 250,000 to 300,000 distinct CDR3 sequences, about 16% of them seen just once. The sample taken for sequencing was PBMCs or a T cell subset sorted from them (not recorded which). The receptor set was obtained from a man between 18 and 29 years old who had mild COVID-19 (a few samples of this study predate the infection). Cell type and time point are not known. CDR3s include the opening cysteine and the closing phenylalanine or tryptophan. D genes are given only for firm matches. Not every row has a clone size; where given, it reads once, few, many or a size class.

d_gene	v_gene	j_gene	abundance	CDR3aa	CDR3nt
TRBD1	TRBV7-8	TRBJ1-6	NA	CASSPGQGGNSPLHF	TGTGCCAGCAGCCCCGGACAGGGGGGCAATTCACCCCTCCACTTT
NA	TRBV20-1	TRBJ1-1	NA	CSARDLKGGTEAFF	TGCAGTGCTAGAGATCTTAAGGGCGGCACTGAAGCTTTCTTT
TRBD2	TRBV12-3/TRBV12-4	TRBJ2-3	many	CASSPGRGDTQYF	TGTGCCAGCAGTCCGGGGAGGGGAGATACGCAGTATTTT
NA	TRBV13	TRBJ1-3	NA	CASSFRGSRGNTIYF	TGTGCCAGCAGCTTCAGGGGCTCGCGAGGAAACACCATATATTTT
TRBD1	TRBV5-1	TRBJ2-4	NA	CASSSGTGWIQYF	TGCGCCAGCAGCTCCGGGACAGGGTGGATTCAGTACTTC
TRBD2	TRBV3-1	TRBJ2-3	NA	CASSQRAGVSTDTQYF	TGTGCCAGCAGCCAACGAGCGGGGGTCTCCACAGATACGCAGTATTTT
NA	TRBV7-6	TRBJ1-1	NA	CASSLRRVNGTEAFF	TGTGCCAGCAGCTTAAGGAGGGTGAATGGGACTGAAGCTTTCTTT
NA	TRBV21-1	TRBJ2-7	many	CASSNGRSYEQYF	TGTGCCAGCAGCAACGGGCGTTCCTACGAGCAGTACTTC
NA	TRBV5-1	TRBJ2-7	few	CASSVGISYNEQYF	TGCGCCAGCAGCGTCGGGATCTCCTACAATGAGCAGTACTTC
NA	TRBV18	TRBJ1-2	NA	CASSPGTQPYGYTF	TGTGCCAGCTCACCAGGGACTCAACCCTATGGCTACACCTTC
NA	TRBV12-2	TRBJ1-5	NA	CASLLAVPGASNQPQHF	TGTGCAAGTCTCTTGGCGGTTCCGGGGGCAAGCAATCAGCCCCAGCATTTT
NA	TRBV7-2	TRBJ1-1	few	CASSPIPVVGDTEAFF	TGTGCCAGCAGCCCCATCCCGGTTGTAGGAGACACTGAAGCTTTCTTT
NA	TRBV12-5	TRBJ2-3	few	CASAGLTDTQYF	TGTGCTAGTGCGGGACTCACAGATACGCAGTATTTT
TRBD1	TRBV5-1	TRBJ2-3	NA	CASRGQGPDTQYF	TGCGCCAGCAGAGGACAGGGACCAGATACGCAGTATTTT
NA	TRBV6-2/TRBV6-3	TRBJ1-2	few	CASRPRGYGYTF	TGTGCCAGCAGACCCCGGGGATATGGCTACACCTTC
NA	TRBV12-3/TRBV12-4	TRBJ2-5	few	CASSTPPGGVRETQYF	TGTGCCAGCAGTACTCCCCCGGGTGGGGTTCGGGAGACCCAGTACTTC
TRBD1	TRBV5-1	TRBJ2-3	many	CASSLGQGGADTQYF	TGCGCCAGCAGCTTGGGACAGGGCGGCGCAGATACGCAGTATTTT